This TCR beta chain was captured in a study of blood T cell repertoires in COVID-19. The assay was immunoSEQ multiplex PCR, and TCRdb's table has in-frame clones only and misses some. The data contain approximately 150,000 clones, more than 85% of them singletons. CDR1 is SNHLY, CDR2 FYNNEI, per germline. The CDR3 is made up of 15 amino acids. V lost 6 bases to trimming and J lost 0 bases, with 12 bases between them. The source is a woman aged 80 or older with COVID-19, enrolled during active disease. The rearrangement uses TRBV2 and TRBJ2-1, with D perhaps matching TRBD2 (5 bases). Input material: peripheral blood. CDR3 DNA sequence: TGTGCCAGCAGAGCGGATTTTAGCTCCTACAATGAGCAGTTCTTC. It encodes CASRADFSSYNEQFF.